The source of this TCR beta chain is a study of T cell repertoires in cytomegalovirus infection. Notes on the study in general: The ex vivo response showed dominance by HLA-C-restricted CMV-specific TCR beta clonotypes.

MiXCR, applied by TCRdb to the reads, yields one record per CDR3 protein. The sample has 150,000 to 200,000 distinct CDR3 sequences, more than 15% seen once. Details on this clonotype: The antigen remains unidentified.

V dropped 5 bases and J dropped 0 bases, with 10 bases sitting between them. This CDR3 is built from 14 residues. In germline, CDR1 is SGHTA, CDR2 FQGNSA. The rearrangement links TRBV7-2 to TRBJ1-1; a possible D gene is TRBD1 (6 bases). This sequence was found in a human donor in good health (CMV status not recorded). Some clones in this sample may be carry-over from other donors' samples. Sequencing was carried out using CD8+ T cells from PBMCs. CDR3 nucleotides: TGTGCCAGCAGCAGGACAGAGATGAACACTGAAGCTTTCTTT. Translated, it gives CASSRTEMNTEAFF.